This T cell receptor (beta chain) was profiled in a study of shared T cell receptors in the human thymus. The table came from immunoSEQ multiplex PCR; TCRdb's copy has only in-frame clones and leaves some out. In the table there are 720,000 or so clones, approximately 83% of which are singletons. This clone has more than one count but fewer than ten. J lost 2 bases, V lost 4 bases, and 12 bases had no gene match. The CDR3 extends over 16 amino acids. The germline gives CDR1 SGHDT, CDR2 YYEEEE. These data were also filed under a second study, of human thymus T cells. Turning to that study: What appeared biased in thymic and blood repertoires was the usage of V and J genes.

The TCR sequence derives from a girl less than two years old with a congenital heart defect. Sequenced sample: thymocytes. The V gene is TRBV5-6, the J gene TRBJ2-7, with TRBD1 identical over 7 bases. CDR3 loop: CASSLRQDRTAYEQYF. The DNA for the CDR3 is TGTGCCAGCAGCCTCCGTCAGGACAGGACTGCCTACGAGCAGTACTTC.